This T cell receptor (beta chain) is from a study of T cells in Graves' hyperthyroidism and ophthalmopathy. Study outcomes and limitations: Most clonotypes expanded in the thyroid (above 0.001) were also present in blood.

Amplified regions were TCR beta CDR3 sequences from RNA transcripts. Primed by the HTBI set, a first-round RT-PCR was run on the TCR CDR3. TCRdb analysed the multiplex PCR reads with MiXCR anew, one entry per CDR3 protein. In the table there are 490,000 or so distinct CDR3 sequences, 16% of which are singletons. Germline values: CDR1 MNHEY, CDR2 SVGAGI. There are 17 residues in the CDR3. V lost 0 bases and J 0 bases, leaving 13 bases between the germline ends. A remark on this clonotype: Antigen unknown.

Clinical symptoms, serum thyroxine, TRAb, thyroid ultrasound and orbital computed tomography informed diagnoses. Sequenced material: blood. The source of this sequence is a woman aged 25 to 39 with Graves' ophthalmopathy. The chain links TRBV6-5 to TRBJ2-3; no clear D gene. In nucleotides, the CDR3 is TGTGCCAGCAGTTACTCGTCGCCCAGACCTAGCACAGATACGCAGTATTTT. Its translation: CASSYSSPRPSTDTQYF.